The entry that follows covers one T cell receptor (beta chain) sequence. Assay used: immunoSEQ multiplex PCR; TCRdb lists only in-frame clones, some missing. The sample yields some 4,700 clones, roughly 80% seen once. The data derive from a study of brain metastases from non-small cell lung cancer. The CDR3 sequence is 13 residues long. Germline CDR1 is SNHLY and CDR2 is FYNNEI. The V end was cut by 5 bases, the J end by 1 base, with 8 bases between. Material for sequencing was primary lung tumor tissue. The rearrangement uses TRBV2 and TRBJ1-1, with D hard to call. The sequence was obtained from a donor aged 40 or older with non-small cell lung cancer. CDR3 sequence (DNA): TGTGCCAGCAGTCTGGACGGGAACACTGAAGCTTTCTTT. The encoded protein is CASSLDGNTEAFF.